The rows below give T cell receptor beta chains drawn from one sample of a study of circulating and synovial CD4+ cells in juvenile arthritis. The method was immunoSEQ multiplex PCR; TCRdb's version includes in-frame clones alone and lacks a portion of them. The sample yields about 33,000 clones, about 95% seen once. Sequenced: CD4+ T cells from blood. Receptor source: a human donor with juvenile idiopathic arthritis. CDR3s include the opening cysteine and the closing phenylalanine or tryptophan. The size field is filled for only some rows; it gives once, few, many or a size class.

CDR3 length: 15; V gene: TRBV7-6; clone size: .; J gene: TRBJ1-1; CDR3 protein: CASSLSGMGNTEAFF
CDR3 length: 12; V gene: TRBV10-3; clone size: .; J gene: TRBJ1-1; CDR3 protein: CAISEYDSEAFF
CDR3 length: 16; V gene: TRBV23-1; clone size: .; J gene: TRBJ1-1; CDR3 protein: CASTLRDRGLNTEAFF
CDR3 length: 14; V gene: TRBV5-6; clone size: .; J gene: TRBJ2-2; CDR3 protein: CASSLAGGTGELFF
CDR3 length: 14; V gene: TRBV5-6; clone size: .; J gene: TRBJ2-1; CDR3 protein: CASSTGLAGDEQFF
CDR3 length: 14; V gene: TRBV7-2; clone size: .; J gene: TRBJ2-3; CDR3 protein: CASSLSVADDTQYF
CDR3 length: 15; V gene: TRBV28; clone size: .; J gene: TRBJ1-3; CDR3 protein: CASSTIDSSGNTIYF
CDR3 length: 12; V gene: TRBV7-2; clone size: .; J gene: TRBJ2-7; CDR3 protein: CASSSTTYEQYF
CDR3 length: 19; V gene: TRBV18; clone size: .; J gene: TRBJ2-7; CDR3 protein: CASSPRGKMSSGSNHEQYF
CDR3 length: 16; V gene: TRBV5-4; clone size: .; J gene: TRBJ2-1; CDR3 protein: CASSRKSGTSYNEQFF
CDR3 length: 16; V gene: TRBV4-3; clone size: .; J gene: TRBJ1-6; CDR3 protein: CASSQEGYRENSPLHF
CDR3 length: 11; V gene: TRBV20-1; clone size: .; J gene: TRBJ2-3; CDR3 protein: CSASLLDTQYF
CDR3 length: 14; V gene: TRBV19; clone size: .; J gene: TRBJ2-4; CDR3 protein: CASTQTGDKNIQYF
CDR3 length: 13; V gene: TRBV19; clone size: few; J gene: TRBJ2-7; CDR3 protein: CASRPGQGGEQYF